This T cell receptor (beta chain) came from a study of circulating and synovial CD4+ cells in juvenile arthritis (dated by TCRdb to 2013 to 2014). Notes on the research overall: Within each patient, the TCRbeta CDR3 repertoires of synovial CD4 T cells, bulk blood CD4 T cells and circulating HLA-DR+ CD4 T cells were compared. The goal of the repertoire sequencing was to confirm that synovial clonotypes were enriched in a circulating synovial-like CD4 T cell subset. The research as a whole found: The difference between circulating pathogenic-like lymphocytes and bulk blood T cells was not detected by traditional Vbeta family usage analysis. Since overlap with synovium went up as sequencing depth increased, the measured fractions of shared clonotypes likely underestimated the full repertoire overlap. CPL and bulk blood CD4 samples differed in T cell genome counts by at least an order of magnitude, so sample-size effects were addressed. Synovial and circulating pathogenic-like lymphocyte repertoires were less diverse than bulk blood CD4 repertoires, with some CPL samples as oligoclonal as synovium. Circulating pathogenic-like lymphocytes clustered with synovial T cells and shared a substantially higher fraction of CDR3 sequences with synovium than bulk blood.

The sequenced samples came from patients who had active juvenile idiopathic arthritis. Sorting was carried out immediately after cells were thawed, and dead cells were excluded with Live/Dead Fixable Near-IR Stain. V is cut by 0 bases and J by 1 base, and the space between the germline ends is 18 bases. Reading from cysteine to phenylalanine, the CDR3 counts 18 amino acids. The CDR3 DNA has 54 bases and is translated from base 1. Sequences SGHAT (CDR1) and FQNNGV (CDR2) are obtained from the germline V gene. A note on this clone: The specificity of this receptor is unknown. The record has no base qualities; no much larger clone is one base away.

The library was generated by the immunoSEQ multiplex PCR assay. An external provider carried out the TCRbeta CDR3 sequencing as a commercial service. The paper's data handling went like this. The analyses used productive nucleotide sequences together with amino acid sequences obtained by in silico translation. Diversity was quantified by Renyi entropy over a range of alpha values, with sample size equalised by taking the median of 200 repeated subsamples. The distance between each pair of repertoires was calculated as one minus the Chao-modified Jaccard index, which corrects for under-sampling, and this distance was used for clustering. Frequency-weighted overlap with synovial clonotypes was computed over 200 sample sizes, 200 draws without replacement each, and reported at the smaller sample's size. In its TCRdb copy, this immuneACCESS table keeps in-frame sequences only and misses some clones. Where compared with another copy, unresolved V genes explain less than half of these, and the others have no known cause. That table gives V, J and clone size, and the DNA gave D and trimming. This sample lists tens of thousands of clones; roughly 93% were detected once. The ten largest clonotypes hold around 3% of the sample.

Sequencing was done on a sample of CD4+ T cells from blood. This receptor was obtained from a human donor with juvenile idiopathic arthritis. Recombination connected TRBV11-2 to TRBJ1-1, with no confident D gene call. The CDR3 region has the sequence CASSLDYWSRPQNTEAFF. The DNA sequence follows: TGTGCCAGCAGCTTAGATTACTGGAGCAGACCTCAGAACACTGAAGCTTTCTTT.